The 11 T cell receptor beta chains below all came from one sample that was sequenced in a study of blood T cells in healthy people across ages. The second PCR ran about 6 to 11 cycles with a sample-barcoded 5' primer and J-beta primers. TCRdb re-analysed the 5' RACE reads in MiXCR, keeping a single row per CDR3 protein. Of approximately 810,000 distinct CDR3 sequences in the sample, roughly 26% were seen once. Sample: blood. The source is an elderly woman in good health.

This clonotype was detected ten times or more. The V call is TRBV4-3, the J call TRBJ2-5; 8 positions agree with TRBD2. The trim removed 2 bases at V and 4 bases at J, leaving 6 bases unmatched. Germline V gene lookup returns CDR1 LGHNA and CDR2 YSLEER. This CDR3 is 15 amino acids long. Here the CDR3 DNA reads TGCGCCAGCAGCCAACCAGGACTAGCAGGAGAGACCCAGTACTTC. This encodes CASSQPGLAGETQYF.

This chain joins TRBV4-1 and TRBJ2-7, with D perhaps matching TRBD1 (6 bases). The V gene lost 3 bases and the J gene lost 0 bases, with 21 bases spanning the gap. This CDR3 contains 18 residues. The germline V gene encodes CDR1 MGHRA and CDR2 YSYEKL. The CDR3, as DNA: TGCGCCAGCAGCCAGGGGGCGTCCGGTCTTTTGAGCTCCTACGAGCAGTACTTC. Translation: CASSQGASGLLSSYEQYF.

This clonotype was detected once. A read error may explain this, as a much larger clone is one base away. The chain has TRBV24-1 and TRBJ2-1, with D maybe TRBD2 (6 bases). The CDR3 length is 14 residues. Germline CDR1 is KGHDR and CDR2 is SFDVKD. CDR3 loop: CAASAPWGDNEQFF. CDR3 sequence (DNA): TGTGCCGCCAGTGCCCCGTGGGGGGATAATGAGCAGTTCTTC.

This clonotype was found many times. V gene TRBV29-1 combines with J gene TRBJ2-5; 11 bases map to TRBD2. CDR3 length equals 14 residues. Looked up from germline, CDR1 is SQVTM and CDR2 is ANQGSEA. The V and J ends lost 4 bases and 5 bases, in that order; junction bases with no gene match: 6. CDR3: CSVAKTSGGETQYF. Written as DNA, the CDR3 is TGCAGCGTTGCCAAAACTAGCGGGGGCGAGACCCAGTACTTC.

The chain has TRBV19 and TRBJ2-3; TRBD1 or TRBD2 may be the D gene (5 bases each). CDR3 length: 14 residues. Germline lookup yields CDR1 LNHDA and CDR2 SQIVND (reference sequence). The V gene lost 4 bases and the J gene lost 6 bases, with 14 bases spanning the gap. CDR3 loop: CASSTGTSRDTQYF. CDR3 nucleotide sequence: TGTGCCAGTAGTACAGGGACCTCAAGGGATACGCAGTATTTT.

There are many counts of this clonotype. The chain has TRBV20-1 and TRBJ2-1; the D is unclear. Between the trimmed V and J ends, which lost 3 bases and 4 bases, there was a span of 13 bases. The CDR3 loop spans 14 amino acids. Germline V gives CDR1 DFQATT, CDR2 SNEGSKA (reference sequence). The CDR3 DNA reads as TGCAGTGCTAGCCGGCTAGGCGCGTACAATGAGCAGTTCTTC. It encodes CSASRLGAYNEQFF.

This clonotype was detected only once. This could be a read error, since a much larger clone is one nucleotide away. The genes are TRBV12-3 or TRBV12-4 and TRBJ2-1; tentatively, D is TRBD2 (7 bases). The length of the CDR3 is 16 residues. V lost 5 bases, J lost 8 bases, and 22 bases lay in between. DNA for the CDR3: TGTGCCAGCAGTATCTGGGCTAGAGGGGGGGCGGATGAGCAGTTCTTC. It is translated as CASSIWARGGADEQFF.

A note on this clonotype: A much larger clone differs by one base, so this may be a read error. This chain uses TRBV7-9 with TRBJ2-1; tentatively, D is TRBD1 or TRBD2 (5 bases each). The J call may not be correct, given that the DNA end is closer to TRBJ2-7. This CDR3 region has 15 residues. The germline V gene encodes CDR1 SEHNR and CDR2 FQNEAQ (reference sequence). The CDR3 is CASSLPAGTYNEQYF. CDR3 nucleotides: TGTGCCAGCAGCTTACCGGCAGGGACCTACAATGAGCAGTACTTC.

This clonotype was seen more than once but under ten times. A much larger clone differs from this one at a single base, so this may be a read error. The chain combines TRBV20-1 with TRBJ2-5; D is undetermined. Per the germline V gene, CDR1 is DFQATT and CDR2 is SNEGSKA (reference sequence). This CDR3 has 12 amino acids. V was clipped by 3 bases and J by 11 bases, with 16 bases between them. The chain's CDR3 is CSARMGMNEQYF. The CDR3 DNA reads TGCAGTGCTAGGATGGGAATGAATGAGCAGTACTTC.

This clonotype has only a few counts. A much larger clone differs by one base, so this may be a read error. This chain uses TRBV20-1 with TRBJ2-5, with a possible D match to TRBD1 (7 bases). Germline V gives CDR1 DFQATT, CDR2 SNEGSKA (reference sequence). Trimming took off 6 bases at V and 9 bases at J, with 20 bases between the two ends. The CDR3 runs to 13 residues. The CDR3 nucleotides read TGCAGTGCAGGACAGGCGATGGGGGAGGCCCAGTACTTC. Translation: CSAGQAMGEAQYF.

This clonotype was seen only a few times. The rearrangement uses TRBV6-1 and TRBJ2-6; unclear D gene. The CDR3 length is 22 residues. Germline assignment: CDR1 MNHNS and CDR2 SASEGT. The V and J ends lost 6 bases and 2 bases respectively, with 32 bases between them. The CDR3, as DNA: TGTGCCAGCAGCTCATGGAACAGAGCCGAGTTTGGAAACTCTGCTGGGGCCAACGTCCTGACTTTC. As protein: CASSSWNRAEFGNSAGANVLTF.